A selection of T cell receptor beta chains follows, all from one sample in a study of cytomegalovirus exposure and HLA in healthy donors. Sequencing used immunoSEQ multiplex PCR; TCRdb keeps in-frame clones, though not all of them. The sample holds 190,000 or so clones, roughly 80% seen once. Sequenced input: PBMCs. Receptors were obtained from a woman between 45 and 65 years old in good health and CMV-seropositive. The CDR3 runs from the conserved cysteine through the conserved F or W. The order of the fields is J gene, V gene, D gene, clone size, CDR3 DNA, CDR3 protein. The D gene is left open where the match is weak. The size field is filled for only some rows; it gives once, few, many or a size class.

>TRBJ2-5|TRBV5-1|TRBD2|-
TGCGCCAGCAGTTTAACGGGAGGAGAACAAGAGACCCAGTACTTC
CASSLTGGEQETQYF
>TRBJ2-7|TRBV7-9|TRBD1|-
TGTGCCAGCAGCAGAGGACAGGGGTTTTACGAGCAGTACTTC
CASSRGQGFYEQYF
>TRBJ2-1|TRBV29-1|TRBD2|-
TGCAGCGTTGAACTTACTAGCGGACCTTACAATGGGCAGTTCTTC
CSVELTSGPYNGQFF
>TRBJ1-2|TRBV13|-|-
TGTGCCAGCAGGGGGCCCAGGGAAGGTAACTATGGCTACACCTTC
CASRGPREGNYGYTF
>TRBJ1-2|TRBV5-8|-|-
TGTGCCAGCAGCTTTTCAGGGGAAATGAACTATGGCTACACCTTC
CASSFSGEMNYGYTF
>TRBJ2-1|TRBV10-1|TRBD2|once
TGCGCCAGCAGCCCTAGCGGGATGGTTGAGCAGTTCTTC
CASSPSGMVEQFF
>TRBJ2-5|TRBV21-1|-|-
TGTGCCAGCAGCATCAGAGAGACCCAGTACTTC
CASSIRETQYF
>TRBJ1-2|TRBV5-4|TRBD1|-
TGTGCCAGCAGCCCTGGGACAGGGAAGTCCTATGGCTACACCTTC
CASSPGTGKSYGYTF
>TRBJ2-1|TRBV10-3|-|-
TGTGCCATAAGACAGTCCCTCGAACCTTACAATGAGCAGTTCTTC
CAIRQSLEPYNEQFF
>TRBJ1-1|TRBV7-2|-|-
TGTGCCAGCAGCTTAGCGACAGCCATGAACACTGAAGCTTTCTTT
CASSLATAMNTEAFF
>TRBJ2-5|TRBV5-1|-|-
TGCGCCAGCAGCTTGGAGGGGTTTCAGACCCAGTACTTC
CASSLEGFQTQYF
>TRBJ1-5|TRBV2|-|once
TGTGCCAGCAGTGAACTGGGGGACACGAATCAGCCCCAGCATTTT
CASSELGDTNQPQHF
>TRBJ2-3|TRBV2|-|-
TGTGCCAGCATCCGACAGGAAAGCACAGATACGCAGTATTTT
CASIRQESTDTQYF
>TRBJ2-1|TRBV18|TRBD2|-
TGTGCCAGCTCACCGGGAGGGCCCTCCTACAATGAGCAGTTCTTC
CASSPGGPSYNEQFF
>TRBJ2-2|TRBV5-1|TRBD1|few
TGCGCCAGCAGCTTGCGGGACAGGGGAACGGCCGGGGAGCTGTTTTTT
CASSLRDRGTAGELFF
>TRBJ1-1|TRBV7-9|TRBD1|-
TGTGCCAGCAGCAACAGGACAGGGGAAGCTTTCTTT
CASSNRTGEAFF
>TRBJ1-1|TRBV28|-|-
TGTGCCAGCAGTTTCCCTTCCGCAGGGGTCGGTGAAGCTTTCTTT
CASSFPSAGVGEAFF
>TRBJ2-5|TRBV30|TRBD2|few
TGTGCCTGGAGTGTACGAGCGGGAGGACTAGAGACCCAGTACTTC
CAWSVRAGGLETQYF
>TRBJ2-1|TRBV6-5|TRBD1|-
TGTGCCAGCAGTACGAGGACAGGGGGCGCCCCTCAGTTCTTC
CASSTRTGGAPQFF
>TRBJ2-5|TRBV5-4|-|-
TGTGCCAGCAGCTTACTAGCCCCAGAGACCCAGTACTTC
CASSLLAPETQYF
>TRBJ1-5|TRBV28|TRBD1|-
TGTGCCAGCAGTCCGGCAGGGGGCAGCAATCAGCCCCAGCATTTT
CASSPAGGSNQPQHF
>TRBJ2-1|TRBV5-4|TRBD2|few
TGTGCCAGCAGCTTGGGGACTAGCCGGGTGCGGTCCAATGAGCAGTTCTTC
CASSLGTSRVRSNEQFF
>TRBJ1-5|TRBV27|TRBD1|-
TGTGCCAGCAGAAAGAACGGACAGGGTGAGGGGCCCCAGCATTTT
CASRKNGQGEGPQHF
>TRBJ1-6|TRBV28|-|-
TGTGCCAGCAGGACAGCCGGATCACCCCTCCACTTT
CASRTAGSPLHF
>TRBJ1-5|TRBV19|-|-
TGTGCCAGTAGTATGGACAGTAATCAGCCCCAGCATTTT
CASSMDSNQPQHF
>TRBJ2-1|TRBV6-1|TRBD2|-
TGTGTAGCGGGAATTATATACAATGAGCAGTTCTTC
CVAGIIYNEQFF
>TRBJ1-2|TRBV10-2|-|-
TGCGCCAGCAGTGAGGGACTCGAACACTATGGCTACACCTTC
CASSEGLEHYGYTF
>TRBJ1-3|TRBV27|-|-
TGTGCCAGCAGTTCCGGGGCTGGAAACACCATATATTTT
CASSSGAGNTIYF
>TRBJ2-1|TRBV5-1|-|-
TGCGCCAGCAGTGGTCCAGACAATGAGCAGTTCTTC
CASSGPDNEQFF
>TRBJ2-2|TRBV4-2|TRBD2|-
TGTGCCAGCAGCCAATACCTAGGGACTAGCCAGAACACCGGGGAGCTGTTTTTT
CASSQYLGTSQNTGELFF
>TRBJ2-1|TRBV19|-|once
TGTGCCAGTAGTTACCAGGGGTTGTCCTACAATGAGCAGTTCTTC
CASSYQGLSYNEQFF
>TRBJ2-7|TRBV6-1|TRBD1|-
TGTGCCAGCAGTGAAGCTTTGGACAGGGGAAAGTACTTC
CASSEALDRGKYF
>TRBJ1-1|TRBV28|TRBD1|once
TGTGCCAGCAGTCCGCAAGGGGGCAAGGCTGAAGCTTTCTTT
CASSPQGGKAEAFF
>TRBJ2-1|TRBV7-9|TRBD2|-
TGTGCCAGCAGCCCTTCGGGACTAGCGGCCCTCAATGAGCAGTTCTTC
CASSPSGLAALNEQFF
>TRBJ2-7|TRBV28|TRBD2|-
TGTGCCAGCAGTGGCCTGGCGAGCGGGAGGGCCCTCGGGTCCTACGAGCAGTACTTC
CASSGLASGRALGSYEQYF